The next 11 T cell receptor beta chains were all read from a single sample in a study of graft-versus-host responses after intestinal transplantation. Sequencing used immunoSEQ multiplex PCR; TCRdb keeps in-frame clones, though not all of them. Here the sample spans around 84,000 clones, 80% to 85% being singletons. These TCRs are of unknown antigen specificity. The starting material was unstimulated CD8+ T cells sorted from spleen or lymph node cells, obtained before intestinal transplant. The receptors here all came from a human donor who received an intestinal transplant.

The rearrangement uses TRBV7-9 and TRBJ2-5; maybe TRBD2 (7 bases). Deletions cut 2 bases from V and 1 base from J, with 14 bases between. Germline assignment: CDR1 SEHNR and CDR2 FQNEAQ (reference sequence). The CDR3 has 16 residues. The CDR3 DNA is TGTGCCAGCAGCTTATTCGCGGGGGCCCCCCAAGAGACCCAGTACTTC. Its protein product is CASSLFAGAPQETQYF.

The chain joins TRBV4-2 to TRBJ2-3; possibly TRBD1 for D (6 bases). The CDR3 is made up of 15 amino acids. Germline CDR1 is LGHNA and CDR2 is YNFKEQ. Deletions cut 0 bases from V and 2 bases from J, with 9 bases between. The chain's CDR3 is CASSQDNRVTDTQYF. The CDR3 bases are TGTGCCAGCAGCCAAGATAACAGGGTCACAGATACGCAGTATTTT.

The chain recombines TRBV19 with TRBJ2-1; D may be TRBD1 or TRBD2 (5 bases each). The ends were cut back, 3 bases at V and 7 bases at J, with 10 bases in the middle. Germline V gene lookup returns CDR1 LNHDA and CDR2 SQIVND (reference sequence). The CDR3 contains 13 residues. The CDR3 protein is CASSIGGWNEQFF. The CDR3 DNA follows: TGTGCCAGTAGTATTGGGGGTTGGAATGAGCAGTTCTTC.

The CDR3 is CSALSYEQYF. DNA for the CDR3: TGCAGTGCGCTATCCTACGAGCAGTACTTC. V gene TRBV20-1 combines with J gene TRBJ2-7; D is uncertain. The V end lost 6 bases, the J end lost 1 base, and 4 bases lay between the germline ends. CDR3 size: 10 residues. The germline CDR1 and CDR2 sequences are DFQATT and SNEGSKA (reference sequence).

This clone appeared once. One end of the junction does not line up with germline, which may come from a read error. CDR3 amino acids: CARSLAGASGGFYEQYF. The CDR3 DNA follows: TGTGCCCGCAGTTTGGCGGGGGCTAGCGGGGGGTTCTACGAGCAGTACTTC. V gene TRBV27 combines with J gene TRBJ2-7, with TRBD2 matching 11 bases. Per the germline V gene, CDR1 is MNHEY and CDR2 is SMNVEV (reference sequence). This CDR3 is built from 17 residues.

The chain links TRBV6-5 to TRBJ2-7; no definite D call. The CDR3 is 15 amino acids. The V gene's germline CDR1 is MNHEY and CDR2 SVGAGI. V lost 2 bases and J 0 bases, leaving 11 bases between the germline ends. CDR3 nucleotide sequence: TGTGCCAGCAGTTACAAGGGCACCTCCTCCTACGAGCAGTACTTC. It yields the protein CASSYKGTSSYEQYF.

The genes are TRBV14 and TRBJ2-7, with 7 bases matching TRBD2. Looked up from germline, CDR1 is SGHDN and CDR2 is FVKESK. This CDR3 has 15 amino acids. V lost 1 base to trimming and J lost 7 bases; unmatched junction nucleotides: 10. The CDR3 DNA follows: TGTGCCAGCAGCCAAGCGGGAGGAAGGGTGTGGGAGCAGTACTTC. Protein: CASSQAGGRVWEQYF.

The rearrangement uses TRBV25-1 and TRBJ2-1; D gene uncertain. The CDR3 extends over 16 amino acids. Trimming removed 0 bases from V and 3 bases from J, with 12 bases in between. Germline V gives CDR1 MGHDK, CDR2 SYGVNS. As DNA, the CDR3 is TGTGCCAGCAGTGAATATATGTCGGGCATCTACAATGAGCAGTTCTTC. Translated, it gives CASSEYMSGIYNEQFF.

The rearrangement joins TRBV7-9 to TRBJ2-7; 9 bases align to TRBD1. The CDR3 is made up of 16 amino acids. Germline CDR1 SEHNR, CDR2 FQNEAQ (reference sequence). The J segment lost 2 bases and the V segment lost 0 bases, leaving 5 bases of the junction unmatched. CDR3 sequence: CASSLAGTGFTYEQYF. For the CDR3, the DNA is TGTGCCAGCAGCTTAGCAGGGACAGGGTTTACCTACGAGCAGTACTTC.

This clone came up once. This chain links TRBV4-1 with TRBJ2-7, with 10 bases identical to TRBD2. Losses at the gene ends were 2 bases for V and 3 bases for J; bases not matched to a gene: 4. CDR1 is MGHRA and CDR2 is YSYEKL in the germline V gene. The CDR3 has 15 amino acids. This CDR3 is CASSQRLAGDYEQYF. In DNA, the CDR3 is TGCGCCAGCAGCCAAAGGCTAGCGGGAGACTACGAGCAGTACTTC.

This sequence joins TRBV9 and TRBJ2-5; TRBD2 agrees at 9 bases. Germline values: CDR1 SGDLS, CDR2 YYNGEE. CDR3 size: 18 residues. The junction had 15 bases not matched to a gene; V was cut back by 4 bases and J by 2 bases. CDR3 DNA sequence: TGTGCCAGCAGCTTACCAGGGGTCCCTAGCGGGGCTCAAGAGACCCAGTACTTC. This gives the protein CASSLPGVPSGAQETQYF.